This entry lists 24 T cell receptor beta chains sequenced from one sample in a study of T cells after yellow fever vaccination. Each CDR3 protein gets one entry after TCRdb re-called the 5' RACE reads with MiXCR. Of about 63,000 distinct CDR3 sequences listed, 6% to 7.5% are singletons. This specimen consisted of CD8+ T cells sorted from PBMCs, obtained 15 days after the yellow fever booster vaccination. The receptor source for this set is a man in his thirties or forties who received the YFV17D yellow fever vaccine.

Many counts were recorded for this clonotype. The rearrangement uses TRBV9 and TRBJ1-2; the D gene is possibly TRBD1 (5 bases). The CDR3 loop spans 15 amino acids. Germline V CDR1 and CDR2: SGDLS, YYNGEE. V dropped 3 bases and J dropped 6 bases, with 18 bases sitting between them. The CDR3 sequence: CASSGPQVPPDGYTF. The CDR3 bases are TGTGCCAGCAGCGGCCCACAGGTGCCGCCCGATGGCTACACCTTC. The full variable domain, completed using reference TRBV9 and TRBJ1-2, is DSGVTQTPKHLITATGQRVTLRCSPRSGDLSVYWYQQSLDQGLQFLIQYYNGEERAKGNILERFSAQQFPDLHSELNLSSLELGDSALYFCASSGPQVPPDGYTFGSGTRLTVV.

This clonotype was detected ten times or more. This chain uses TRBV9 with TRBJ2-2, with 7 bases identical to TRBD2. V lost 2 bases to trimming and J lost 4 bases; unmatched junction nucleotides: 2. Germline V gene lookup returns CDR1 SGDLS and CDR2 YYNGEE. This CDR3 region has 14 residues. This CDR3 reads CASSVVAGTGELFF. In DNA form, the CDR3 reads TGTGCCAGCAGCGTTGTAGCGGGCACCGGGGAGCTGTTTTTT.

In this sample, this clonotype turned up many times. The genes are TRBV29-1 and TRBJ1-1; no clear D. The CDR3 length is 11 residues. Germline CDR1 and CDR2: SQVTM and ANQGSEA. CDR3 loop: CSPWVRTEAFF. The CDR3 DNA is TGCAGTCCTTGGGTTAGGACTGAAGCTTTCTTT.

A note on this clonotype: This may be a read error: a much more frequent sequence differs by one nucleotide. The CDR3 bases are TGTGCCAGCTGCCAGTTAGCGGGAGGCAAAAACATTCAGTACTTC. Translating gives CASCQLAGGKNIQYF. The V gene is TRBV3-1, the J gene TRBJ2-4, with TRBD2 matching 10 bases. CDR3 size: 15 residues. In germline, CDR1 is LGHDT, CDR2 YNNKEL (reference sequence).

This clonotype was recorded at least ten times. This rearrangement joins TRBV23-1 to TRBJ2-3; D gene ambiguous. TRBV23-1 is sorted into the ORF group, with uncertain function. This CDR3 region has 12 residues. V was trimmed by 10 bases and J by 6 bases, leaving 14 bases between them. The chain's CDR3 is CATTPHGDTQYF. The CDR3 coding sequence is TGCGCCACCACCCCTCACGGGGATACGCAGTATTTT.

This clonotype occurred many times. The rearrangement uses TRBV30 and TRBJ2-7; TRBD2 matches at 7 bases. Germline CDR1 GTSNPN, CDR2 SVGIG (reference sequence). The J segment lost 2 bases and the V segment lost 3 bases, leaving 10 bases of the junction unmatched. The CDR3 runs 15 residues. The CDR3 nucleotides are TGTGCCTGGAGAGGCCCGGGCGGGAGCACCTACGAGCAGTACTTC. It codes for CAWRGPGGSTYEQYF. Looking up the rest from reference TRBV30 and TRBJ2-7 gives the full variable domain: SQTIHQWPATLVQPVGSPLSLECTVEGTSNPNLYWYRQAAGRGLQLLFYSVGIGQISSEVPQNLSASRPQDRQFILSSKKLLLSDSGFYLCAWRGPGGSTYEQYFGPGTRLTVT.

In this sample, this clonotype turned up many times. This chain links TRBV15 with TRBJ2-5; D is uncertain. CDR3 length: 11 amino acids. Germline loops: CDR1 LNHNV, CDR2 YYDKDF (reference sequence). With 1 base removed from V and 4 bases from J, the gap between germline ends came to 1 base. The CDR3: CATSRGETQYF. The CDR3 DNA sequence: TGTGCCACCAGCAGAGGAGAGACCCAGTACTTC.

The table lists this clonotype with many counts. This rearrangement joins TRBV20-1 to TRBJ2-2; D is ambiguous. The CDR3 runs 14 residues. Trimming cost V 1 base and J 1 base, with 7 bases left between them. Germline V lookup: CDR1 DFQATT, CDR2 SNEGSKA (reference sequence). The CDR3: CSARVGENTGELFF. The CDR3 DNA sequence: TGCAGTGCTAGAGTTGGGGAGAACACCGGGGAGCTGTTTTTT.

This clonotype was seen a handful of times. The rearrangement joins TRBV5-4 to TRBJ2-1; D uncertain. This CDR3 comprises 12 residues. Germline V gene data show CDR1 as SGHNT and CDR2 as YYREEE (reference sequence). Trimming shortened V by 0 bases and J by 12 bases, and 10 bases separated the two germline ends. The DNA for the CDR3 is TGTGCCAGCAGCTTGGCCGCCGCTGGGCAGTTCTTC. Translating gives CASSLAAAGQFF. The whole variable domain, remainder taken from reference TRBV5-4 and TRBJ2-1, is ETGVTQSPTHLIKTRGQQVTLRCSSQSGHNTVSWYQQALGQGPQFIFQYYREEENGRGNFPPRFSGLQFPNYSSELNVNALELDDSALYLCASSLAAAGQFFGPGTRLTVL.

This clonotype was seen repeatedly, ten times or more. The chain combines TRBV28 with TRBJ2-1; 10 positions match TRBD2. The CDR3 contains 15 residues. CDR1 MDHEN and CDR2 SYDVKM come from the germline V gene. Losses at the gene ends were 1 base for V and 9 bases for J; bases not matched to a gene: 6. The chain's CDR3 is CASSLFLAGVFEQFF. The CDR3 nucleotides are TGTGCCAGCAGTTTATTCCTAGCGGGAGTGTTTGAGCAGTTCTTC.

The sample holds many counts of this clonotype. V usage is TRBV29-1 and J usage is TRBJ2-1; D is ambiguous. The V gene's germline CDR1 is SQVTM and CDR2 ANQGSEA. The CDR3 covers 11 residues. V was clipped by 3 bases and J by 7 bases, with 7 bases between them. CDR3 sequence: CSVDMGNEQFF. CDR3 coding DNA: TGCAGCGTTGATATGGGAAATGAGCAGTTCTTC.

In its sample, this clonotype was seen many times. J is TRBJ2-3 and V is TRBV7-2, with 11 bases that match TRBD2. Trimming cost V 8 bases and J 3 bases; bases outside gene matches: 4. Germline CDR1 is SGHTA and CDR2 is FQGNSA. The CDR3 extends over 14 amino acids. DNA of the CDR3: TGTGCCAGCTTTAGCGGGAGGGGTACAGATACGCAGTATTTT. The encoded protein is CASFSGRGTDTQYF.

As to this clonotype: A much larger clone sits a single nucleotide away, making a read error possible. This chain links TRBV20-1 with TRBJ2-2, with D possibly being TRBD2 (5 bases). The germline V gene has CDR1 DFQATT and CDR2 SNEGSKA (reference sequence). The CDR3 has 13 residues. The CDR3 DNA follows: TGCAGTGCTAGAGCTCTGAACACCGGGGAGCTGGTTTTT. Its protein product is CSARALNTGELVF.

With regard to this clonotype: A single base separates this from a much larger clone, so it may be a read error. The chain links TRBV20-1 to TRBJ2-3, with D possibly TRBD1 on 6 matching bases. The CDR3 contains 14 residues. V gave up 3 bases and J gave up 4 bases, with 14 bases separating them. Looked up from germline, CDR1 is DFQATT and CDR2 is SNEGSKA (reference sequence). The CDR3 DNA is TGCAGTGCTAGGGTAGGGGGAAAGTCAGATACGCAGTATTTT. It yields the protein CSARVGGKSDTQYF.

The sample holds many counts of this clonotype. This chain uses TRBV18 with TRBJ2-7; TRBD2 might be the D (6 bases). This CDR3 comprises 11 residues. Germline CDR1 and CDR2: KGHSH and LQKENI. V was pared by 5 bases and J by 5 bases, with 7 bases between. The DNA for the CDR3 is TGTGCCAGCTCAGGGGGGAACGAGCAGTACTTC. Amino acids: CASSGGNEQYF.

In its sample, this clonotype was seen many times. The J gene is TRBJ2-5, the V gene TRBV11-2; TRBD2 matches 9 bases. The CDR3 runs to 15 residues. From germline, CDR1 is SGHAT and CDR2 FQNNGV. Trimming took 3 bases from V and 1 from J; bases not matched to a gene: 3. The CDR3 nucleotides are TGTGCCAGCAGCTTTAGCGGGAGTGTCCAAGAGACCCAGTACTTC. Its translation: CASSFSGSVQETQYF.

The CDR3 DNA sequence: TGTGCCAGCAGTTTCCTGGGTAGCGGGGAAAACAATGAGCAGTTCTTC. As protein: CASSFLGSGENNEQFF. The gene calls are TRBV6-5 and TRBJ2-1, with 8 bases matching TRBD2. CDR1 and CDR2 (germline): MNHEY, SVGAGI. There are 16 residues in the CDR3. Unmatched junction bases numbered 10, after V lost 4 bases and J lost 5 bases.

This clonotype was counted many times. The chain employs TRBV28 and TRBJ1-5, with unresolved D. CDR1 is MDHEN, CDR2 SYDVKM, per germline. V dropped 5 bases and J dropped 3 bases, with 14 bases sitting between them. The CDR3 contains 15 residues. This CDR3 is CASSPISGANQPQHF. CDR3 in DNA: TGTGCCAGCAGTCCAATTTCGGGAGCCAATCAGCCCCAGCATTTT.

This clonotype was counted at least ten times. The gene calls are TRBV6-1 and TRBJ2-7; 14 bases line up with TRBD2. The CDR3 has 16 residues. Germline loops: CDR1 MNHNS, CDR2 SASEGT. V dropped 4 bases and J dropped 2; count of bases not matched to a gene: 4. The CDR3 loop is CASSVGTSGSAYEQYF. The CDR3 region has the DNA TGTGCCAGCAGTGTAGGGACTAGCGGGAGCGCCTACGAGCAGTACTTC.

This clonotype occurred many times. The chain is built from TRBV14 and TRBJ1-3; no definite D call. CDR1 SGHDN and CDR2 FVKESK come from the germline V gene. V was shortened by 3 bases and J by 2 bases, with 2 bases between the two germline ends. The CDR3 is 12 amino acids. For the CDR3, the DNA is TGTGCCAGCAGCCACCCTGGAAACACCATATATTTT. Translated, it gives CASSHPGNTIYF.

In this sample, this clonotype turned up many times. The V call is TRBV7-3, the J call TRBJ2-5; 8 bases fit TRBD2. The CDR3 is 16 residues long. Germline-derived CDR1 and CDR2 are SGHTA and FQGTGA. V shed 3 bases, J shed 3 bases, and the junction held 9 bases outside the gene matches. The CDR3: CASSFVGGRTEETQYF. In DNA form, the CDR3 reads TGTGCCAGCAGCTTCGTCGGCGGGAGGACTGAAGAGACCCAGTACTTC.

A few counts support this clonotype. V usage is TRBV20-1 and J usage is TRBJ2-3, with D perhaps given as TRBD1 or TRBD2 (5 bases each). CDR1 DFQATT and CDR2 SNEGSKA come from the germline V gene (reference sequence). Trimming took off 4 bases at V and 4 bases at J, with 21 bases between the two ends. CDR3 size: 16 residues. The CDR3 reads CSAKGPKERGADTQYF. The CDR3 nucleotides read TGCAGTGCTAAGGGCCCGAAGGAACGGGGCGCAGATACGCAGTATTTT.

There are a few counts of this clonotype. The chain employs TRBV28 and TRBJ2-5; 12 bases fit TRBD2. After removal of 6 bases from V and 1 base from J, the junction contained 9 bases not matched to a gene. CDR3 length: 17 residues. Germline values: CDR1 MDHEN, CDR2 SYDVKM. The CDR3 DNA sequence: TGTGCCAGCAGCTGGACTAGCGGGATTTATGGCCAAGAGACCCAGTACTTC. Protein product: CASSWTSGIYGQETQYF.

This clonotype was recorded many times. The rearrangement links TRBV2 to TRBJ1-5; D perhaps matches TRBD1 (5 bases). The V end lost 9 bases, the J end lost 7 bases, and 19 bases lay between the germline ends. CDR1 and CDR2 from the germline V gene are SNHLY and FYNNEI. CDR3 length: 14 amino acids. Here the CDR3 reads CASAPGPKAQPQHF. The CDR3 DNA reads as TGTGCCAGTGCACCGGGACCCAAAGCGCAGCCCCAGCATTTT.